This entry is about one T cell receptor beta chain. iRepertoire HTBI primers and Arm-PCR of CDR3 regions built TCR beta libraries. TCRdb re-called the multiplex PCR reads with MiXCR, one entry per CDR3 protein. The data show 510,000 or so distinct CDR3 sequences, with around 13% seen just once and approximately 9.6% held by the top ten. The CDR3 loop spans 14 amino acids. Germline CDR1 and CDR2: MNHEY and SMNVEV (reference sequence). Trimming pared 4 bases from V and 3 bases from J, leaving 13 bases between. This record belongs to a study of regulatory T cells in long-lasting Graves disease. Stated time point: newly diagnosed GD, antithyroid drugs for less than 3 months. RNA isolated from PBMCs was used to make the TCR library. The sample also formed part of further work on T cells in Graves' hyperthyroidism and ophthalmopathy. This second study says: Patients aged 18 to 65 had newly diagnosed hyperthyroidism of under 2 months' duration. Most thyroid clonotypes with frequency above 0.001 were detected in blood.

The receptor comes from a woman under 40 with Graves disease. Sequenced here: peripheral blood mononuclear cells (PBMCs), sampled at new diagnosis, from a patient treated with antithyroid drugs. The chain uses TRBV27 and TRBJ2-7, with D unresolved. Written as DNA, the CDR3 is TGTGCCAGCAGTTCGACCGGCGGAAACTACGAGCAGTACTTC. Residues: CASSSTGGNYEQYF.